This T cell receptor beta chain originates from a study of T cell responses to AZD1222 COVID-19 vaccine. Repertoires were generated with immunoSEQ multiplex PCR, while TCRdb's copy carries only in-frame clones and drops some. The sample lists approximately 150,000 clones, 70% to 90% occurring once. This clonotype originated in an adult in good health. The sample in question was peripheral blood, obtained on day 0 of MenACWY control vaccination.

This CDR3 reads CASSDRPDTGELFF. The CDR3 DNA follows: TGTGCCAGCAGTGACAGGCCGGACACCGGGGAGCTGTTTTTT. This sequence joins TRBV6-4 and TRBJ2-2; D gene ambiguous. Germline V lookup: CDR1 MRHNA, CDR2 SNTAGT. This CDR3 is built from 14 residues. V was clipped by 2 bases and J by 3 bases, with 7 bases between them.